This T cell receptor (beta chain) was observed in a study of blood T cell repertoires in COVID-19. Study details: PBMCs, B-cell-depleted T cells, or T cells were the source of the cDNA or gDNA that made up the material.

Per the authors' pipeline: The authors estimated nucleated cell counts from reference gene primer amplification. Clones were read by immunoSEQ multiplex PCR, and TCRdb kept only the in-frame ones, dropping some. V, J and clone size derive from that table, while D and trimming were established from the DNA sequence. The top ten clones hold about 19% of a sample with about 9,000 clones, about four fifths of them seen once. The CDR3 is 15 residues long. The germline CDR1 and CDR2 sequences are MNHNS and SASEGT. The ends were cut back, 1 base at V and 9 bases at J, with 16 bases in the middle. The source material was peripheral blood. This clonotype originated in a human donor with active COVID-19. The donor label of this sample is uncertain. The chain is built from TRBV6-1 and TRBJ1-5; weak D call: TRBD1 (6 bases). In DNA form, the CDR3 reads TGTGCCAGCAGTGAAGAGGGGGGGCCCTGGGTGCCCCAGCATTTT. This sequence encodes CASSEEGGPWVPQHF.